Below, 29 T cell receptor beta chains from the same sample are listed, as sequenced in a study of OX40 agonist ivuxolimab in advanced cancers. Libraries were prepared by immunoSEQ multiplex PCR; TCRdb keeps only in-frame clonotypes and omits some of them. Of tens of thousands of clones listed, 85% to 90% are singletons. The sequencing here drew on CD4+ or CD8+ T cells sorted from blood, taken in a trial of the OX40 agonist ivuxolimab. These receptors all come from an adult with an advanced solid tumor such as melanoma, head and neck, liver or kidney cancer.

This clone has only one observation. This rearrangement joins TRBV11-2 to TRBJ2-5; D might be TRBD1 (6 bases). This CDR3 region has 14 residues. CDR1 is SGHAT and CDR2 is FQNNGV in the germline V gene. Trimming left V 2 bases short and J 5 bases short, with 12 bases between. The CDR3 region has the DNA TGTGCCAGCAGCTTATGGGGGCTGGAGGAGACCCAGTACTTC. This codes for CASSLWGLEETQYF.

The rearrangement joins TRBV30 to TRBJ1-1; no firm D call. The CDR3 is made up of 13 amino acids. CDR1 is GTSNPN, CDR2 SVGIG, per germline (reference sequence). Between the trimmed V and J ends, which lost 0 bases and 5 bases, there was a span of 10 bases. The CDR3: CAWSVTGRTEAFF. The CDR3 bases are TGTGCCTGGAGTGTTACGGGTCGGACTGAAGCTTTCTTT.

The rearrangement uses TRBV5-4 and TRBJ2-6, with D unresolved. V lost 4 bases, J lost 0 bases, and 5 bases lay in between. The CDR3 loop spans 14 amino acids. The V gene's germline CDR1 is SGHNT and CDR2 YYREEE (reference sequence). The CDR3 coding sequence is TGTGCCAGCAGCCAGAACTCTGGGGCCAACGTCCTGACTTTC. Amino acid sequence: CASSQNSGANVLTF.

This clone has just a few counts. The DNA of the CDR3 is TGCGCCAGCAGCGACCCTTCAAGCACAGATACGCAGTATTTT. The encoded protein is CASSDPSSTDTQYF. This sequence joins TRBV5-1 and TRBJ2-3; D is unclear. This CDR3 is built from 14 residues. Per germline, CDR1 SGHRS and CDR2 YFSETQ. Trimming took 4 bases from V and 0 from J, leaving 9 bases between them.

The chain is built from TRBV5-6 and TRBJ2-4; D is unclear. Trimming removed 1 base from V and 3 bases from J, with 8 bases in between. CDR1 is SGHDT and CDR2 is YYEEEE in the germline V gene. The CDR3 extends over 14 amino acids. The chain's CDR3 is CASSLRRYKNIQYF. The CDR3 DNA reads as TGTGCCAGCAGCTTGAGACGGTACAAAAACATTCAGTACTTC.

This chain uses TRBV2 with TRBJ2-3; D may match TRBD1 or TRBD2 (6 bases each). V dropped 7 bases and J dropped 4 bases, with 18 bases sitting between them. Germline-derived CDR1 and CDR2 are SNHLY and FYNNEI. This CDR3 region has 15 residues. CDR3 region: CASIPSGGRADTQYF. The CDR3 nucleotides read TGTGCCAGCATCCCCTCCGGGGGCCGAGCAGATACGCAGTATTTT. The whole variable domain, filled in from reference TRBV2 and TRBJ2-3, reads EPEVTQTPSHQVTQMGQEVILRCVPISNHLYFYWYRQILGQKVEFLVSFYNNEISEKSEIFDDQFSVERPDGSNFTLKIRSTKLEDSAMYFCASIPSGGRADTQYFGPGTRLTVL.

Regarding this clone: A read error may produce the germline difference seen at one junction end. The chain joins TRBV5-6 to TRBJ2-4; D not certain. Germline V gives CDR1 SGHDT, CDR2 YYEEEE. This CDR3 is 13 amino acids long. CDR3 amino acids: CASSLTPITRPSF. In nucleotides, the CDR3 is TGTGCCAGCAGCTTGACCCCAATTACCAGGCCCTCTTTC.

This clone was counted a single time. The CDR3, as DNA: TGTGCCAGCAGCCGGTACGACAGGGAAGGCGGCTACACCTTC. It codes for CASSRYDREGGYTF. The chain has TRBV5-6 and TRBJ1-2; 7 bases map to TRBD1. The CDR3 loop spans 14 amino acids. The junction had 11 bases not matched to a gene; V was cut back by 4 bases and J by 8 bases. CDR1 is SGHDT, CDR2 YYEEEE, per germline.

V and J are TRBV30 and TRBJ1-1; 7 nucleotides agree with TRBD1. V lost 3 bases and J lost 4; bases outside the gene matches: 11. The CDR3 runs to 15 residues. Germline CDR1 is GTSNPN and CDR2 is SVGIG (reference sequence). This CDR3 reads CAWSPLTGVSTEAFF. CDR3 nucleotide sequence: TGTGCCTGGAGCCCCCTTACAGGGGTGAGCACTGAAGCTTTCTTT.

This clone appeared a few times. The chain couples TRBV6-5 to TRBJ1-1; D not certain. With 3 bases removed from V and 5 bases from J, the gap between germline ends came to 7 bases. Germline CDR1 and CDR2: MNHEY and SVGAGI. This CDR3 region has 12 residues. CDR3 sequence (DNA): TGTGCCAGCAGTTATGTCGGGACTGAAGCTTTCTTT. Its protein is CASSYVGTEAFF.

This sequence joins TRBV5-1 and TRBJ1-4, with D maybe TRBD1 (5 bases). V was clipped by 6 bases and J by 0 bases, with 15 bases between them. This CDR3 region has 16 residues. Germline values: CDR1 SGHRS, CDR2 YFSETQ. CDR3 sequence (DNA): TGCGCCAGCAACCGGGACGGGGGGACAACTAATGAAAAACTGTTTTTT. This gives the protein CASNRDGGTTNEKLFF.

The chain is built from TRBV4-3 and TRBJ1-2, with no clear D. The CDR3 is 15 amino acids. The germline CDR1 and CDR2 sequences are LGHNA and YSLEER. The V gene lost 0 bases and the J gene lost 2 bases, with 10 bases spanning the gap. The CDR3 loop reads CASSQDEDLNYGYTF. CDR3 nucleotides: TGCGCCAGCAGCCAAGACGAGGATCTAAACTATGGCTACACCTTC.

V usage is TRBV27 and J usage is TRBJ1-1, with D possibly matching TRBD1 (5 bases). Trimming took 0 bases from V and 1 from J, leaving 9 bases between them. The CDR3 covers 15 residues. The germline V gene has CDR1 MNHEY and CDR2 SMNVEV (reference sequence). CDR3: CASSLSTRGNTEAFF. CDR3 in DNA: TGTGCCAGCAGTTTATCGACGAGGGGGAACACTGAAGCTTTCTTT.

This clone was observed a single time. V gene TRBV7-2 combines with J gene TRBJ1-4, with no clear D. This CDR3 region has 13 residues. Between the trimmed V and J ends, which lost 4 bases and 8 bases, there was a span of 11 bases. The germline V gene has CDR1 SGHTA and CDR2 FQGNSA. CDR3 in DNA: TGTACCAGCAGCTGGCGGGAAAGGGAAAAACTGTTTTTT. Translating it yields CTSSWREREKLFF.

J is TRBJ2-5 and V is TRBV4-2; 10 nucleotides align to TRBD2. With V trimmed by 4 bases and J by 5 bases, 4 bases remained unmatched. CDR1 is LGHNA and CDR2 is YNFKEQ in the germline V gene. The length of the CDR3 is 14 residues. CDR3 DNA sequence: TGTGCCAGCAGCCTGGAGCGGGAGGGGGAGACCCAGTACTTC. Encoded protein: CASSLEREGETQYF.

The table lists this clone with a count of one. The chain has TRBV19 and TRBJ1-2; D not certain. The germline V and J ends were trimmed by 5 bases and 4 bases, with 8 bases remaining between them. Germline CDR1 LNHDA, CDR2 SQIVND (reference sequence). The CDR3 is made up of 12 amino acids. The CDR3 coding sequence is TGTGCCAGTAGTCGGCAAGTCTATGGCTACACCTTC. It yields the protein CASSRQVYGYTF.

The CDR3 sequence: CASLGVVEQFF. Here the CDR3 DNA reads TGTGCCAGCCTAGGAGTTGTCGAGCAGTTCTTC. The gene calls are TRBV6-8 and TRBJ2-1; no clear D. Between the trimmed V and J ends, which lost 8 bases and 10 bases, there was a span of 12 bases. The germline CDR1 and CDR2 sequences are MNHGY and SAAAGT. The CDR3 totals 11 residues.

The chain has TRBV18 and TRBJ1-1; TRBD1 matches 7 bases. The CDR3 is made up of 14 amino acids. V shed 3 bases, J shed 1 base, and the junction held 2 bases outside the gene matches. Germline V gene data show CDR1 as KGHSH and CDR2 as LQKENI. This CDR3 is CASSPDRRNTEAFF. CDR3 DNA: TGTGCCAGCTCACCGGACAGGCGGAACACTGAAGCTTTCTTT.

The rearrangement uses TRBV21-1 and TRBJ1-2; the table's D call TRBD1 went unverified against the DNA. TRBV21-1 is a known pseudogene. The CDR3 length is 16 residues. The CDR3 region has the DNA TGTGCCAGCAGCCGGACAGGGGGCCTTTCGGTTGGTGGCTACACCTTC. Its translation: CASSRTGGLSVGGYTF.

The rearrangement joins TRBV5-1 to TRBJ2-7, with D perhaps matching TRBD1 (6 bases). V was pared by 4 bases and J by 2 bases, with 16 bases between. The germline CDR1 and CDR2 sequences are SGHRS and YFSETQ. CDR3 length: 15 amino acids. This CDR3 is CASSLSAQGTYEQYF. CDR3 nucleotide sequence: TGCGCCAGCAGCCTCTCGGCACAGGGCACCTACGAGCAGTACTTC. The full variable domain, with the rest looked up from reference TRBV5-1 and TRBJ2-7, is KAGVTQTPRYLIKTRGQQVTLSCSPISGHRSVSWYQQTPGQGLQFLFEYFSETQRNKGNFPGRFSGRQFSNSRSEMNVSTLELGDSALYLCASSLSAQGTYEQYFGPGTRLTVT.

This chain joins TRBV4-1 and TRBJ2-6, with 10 bases matching TRBD2. This CDR3 contains 19 residues. Germline CDR1 is MGHRA and CDR2 is YSYEKL. V lost 3 bases and J lost 3; bases outside the gene matches: 11. CDR3 coding DNA: TGCGCCAGCAGCCACGGAATAAGCGGGGGGGCTATTGGGGCCAACGTCCTGACTTTC. This codes for CASSHGISGGAIGANVLTF.

The CDR3 DNA reads TGTGCCAGCAGCACCGGACTAGCGAGGGACAATGAGCAGTTCTTC. It codes for CASSTGLARDNEQFF. This chain links TRBV11-3 with TRBJ2-1; 9 nucleotides align to TRBD2. The trim removed 5 bases at V and 5 bases at J, leaving 7 bases unmatched. The CDR3 extends over 15 amino acids. Germline CDR1 and CDR2: SGHNT and YENEEA.

This clone was picked up a small number of times. This chain connects TRBV4-1 to TRBJ1-2, with D perhaps TRBD1 (5 bases). Trimming stripped 4 bases from V and 7 bases from J, with 13 bases between. Germline V CDR1 and CDR2: MGHRA, YSYEKL. This CDR3 is built from 13 residues. The CDR3 here is CASSPKRGAGYTF. CDR3 coding DNA: TGCGCCAGCAGCCCGAAGCGAGGGGCTGGCTACACCTTC.

The chain uses TRBV5-4 and TRBJ1-3; tentatively, D is TRBD1 (6 bases). Germline-derived CDR1 and CDR2 are SGHNT and YYREEE (reference sequence). Trimming shortened V by 4 bases and J by 2 bases, and 16 bases separated the two germline ends. The CDR3 is made up of 16 amino acids. CDR3 coding DNA: TGTGCCAGCAGCCAAGCAGGAGGGGGTGCTGGAAACACCATATATTTT. Encoded protein: CASSQAGGGAGNTIYF.

The chain carries TRBV6-5 and TRBJ2-7; D perhaps matches TRBD1 (5 bases). This CDR3 is built from 13 residues. Trimming removed 0 bases at V and 5 bases at J, with 8 bases between. Germline V CDR1 and CDR2: MNHEY, SVGAGI. Written as DNA, the CDR3 is TGTGCCAGCAGTTACTCTAGCAGGGACGAGCAGTACTTC. The encoded protein is CASSYSSRDEQYF.

This chain uses TRBV19 with TRBJ2-7; TRBD1 aligns across 7 bases. The CDR3 loop spans 15 amino acids. The ends lost 9 bases at V and 0 bases at J; junction bases unmatched: 11. Germline V gene data show CDR1 as LNHDA and CDR2 as SQIVND (reference sequence). CDR3 region: CASQETGRSSYEQYF. CDR3 nucleotide sequence: TGTGCCAGCCAGGAGACAGGGCGAAGCTCCTACGAGCAGTACTTC.

The chain links TRBV30 to TRBJ1-6; D gene unclear. The germline CDR1 and CDR2 sequences are GTSNPN and SVGIG (reference sequence). This CDR3 has 12 amino acids. Trimming took 2 bases from V and 8 from J, leaving 7 bases between them. The CDR3 here is CAWSHKDSPLHF. The CDR3 coding sequence is TGTGCCTGGAGTCACAAAGATTCACCCCTCCACTTT. Variable domain in full (rest from reference TRBV30 and TRBJ1-6): SQTIHQWPATLVQPVGSPLSLECTVEGTSNPNLYWYRQAAGRGLQLLFYSVGIGQISSEVPQNLSASRPQDRQFILSSKKLLLSDSGFYLCAWSHKDSPLHFGNGTRLTVT.

This clone has a single count. For the CDR3, the DNA is TGTGCCATCCTGGTGGCAGCCTCCTACGAGCAGTACTTC. Amino acids: CAILVAASYEQYF. The chain is built from TRBV10-3 and TRBJ2-7; D ambiguous. Germline V gene sequence: CDR1 ENHRY, CDR2 SYGVKD. The CDR3 runs 13 residues. V shed 8 bases and J shed 0 bases, with 11 bases lying between them.

The chain recombines TRBV4-1 with TRBJ2-3; 12 bases match TRBD2. CDR1 and CDR2 from the germline V gene are MGHRA and YSYEKL. The V and J ends lost 1 base and 9 bases, in that order; junction bases with no gene match: 8. The CDR3 totals 16 residues. CDR3 region: CASSQGTSGRFGTQYF. CDR3 coding DNA: TGCGCCAGCAGCCAAGGAACTAGCGGGAGGTTCGGCACGCAGTATTTT.